The clone carrying this TCR beta chain was seen repeatedly, ten times or more. To make TCR beta libraries, researchers used iRepertoire HTBI primers and Arm-PCR of CDR3 regions. TCRdb redid the calling of the multiplex PCR reads with MiXCR, one entry per CDR3 protein. This sample has roughly 350,000 distinct CDR3 sequences, with roughly 17% found just once. The data belong to a study of regulatory T cells in long-lasting Graves disease. This sample's time point: newly diagnosed GD, antithyroid drugs for less than 3 months. Following extraction of RNA from PBMCs, that RNA was used to make the TCR library. The sample also formed part of further work on T cells in Graves' hyperthyroidism and ophthalmopathy. That paper states: Over 18 months, lack of ophthalmopathy progression marked Graves' hyperthyroidism as stable. Not enrolled were patients with uncontrolled infection, other autoimmune disease, pregnancy or lactation.

Specimen: peripheral blood mononuclear cells (PBMCs), collected at new diagnosis, from a patient treated with antithyroid drugs. The sequence derives from a man between 40 and 49 years old with Graves disease.

The CDR3 protein is CASSEQSNEKLFF. The CDR3 coding sequence is TGTGCCAGCAGTGAACAGTCGAATGAAAAACTGTTTTTT. This chain links TRBV2 with TRBJ1-4; D is ambiguous. Germline V gene lookup returns CDR1 SNHLY and CDR2 FYNNEI. Trimming shortened V by 2 bases and J by 5 bases, and 6 bases separated the two germline ends. The CDR3 is 13 amino acids. Based on the CDR3 plus reference TRBV2 and TRBJ1-4, the full variable domain is EPEVTQTPSHQVTQMGQEVILRCVPISNHLYFYWYRQILGQKVEFLVSFYNNEISEKSEIFDDQFSVERPDGSNFTLKIRSTKLEDSAMYFCASSEQSNEKLFFGSGTQLSVL.